The 21 T cell receptor beta chains reported below all come from one sample, sequenced in a study of blood T cell repertoires in COVID-19 (dated by TCRdb to about 2020). Libraries were prepared through the immunoSEQ multiplex PCR assay. TCRdb stores this immuneACCESS table with in-frame sequences only. Part of the clones is absent; in the studies checked, under half of the shortfall reflects unresolved V genes, and no reason is known for the rest. The sample includes around 120,000 clones, with 90% observed a single time. The ten largest clonotypes hold approximately 4.6% of the sample. Source material: peripheral blood. Receptors originate from a man in his fifties or sixties with COVID-19, enrolled during active disease.

This clone was seen just once. The chain has TRBV5-4 and TRBJ1-1; D unclear. Trimming stripped 0 bases from V and 1 base from J, with 4 bases between. The CDR3 is made up of 13 amino acids. In germline, CDR1 is SGHNT, CDR2 YYREEE (reference sequence). The DNA of the CDR3 is TGTGCCAGCAGCTTGGATAGGAACACTGAAGCTTTCTTT. Translation gives CASSLDRNTEAFF.

The gene calls are TRBV18 and TRBJ1-1; TRBD1 is a possible D gene (6 bases). The CDR3 contains 16 residues. Trimming removed 4 bases at V and 3 bases at J, with 18 bases between. Per germline, CDR1 KGHSH and CDR2 LQKENI. The CDR3 is CASSLLTGGTDTEAFF. The CDR3 DNA reads TGTGCCAGCTCACTTTTGACAGGCGGCACCGACACTGAAGCTTTCTTT.

V usage is TRBV11-2 and J usage is TRBJ1-2; D gene uncertain. Trimming cost V 2 bases and J 5 bases, with 9 bases left between them. The CDR3 loop spans 13 amino acids. Germline values: CDR1 SGHAT, CDR2 FQNNGV. CDR3 region: CASSLRGHYGYTF. The CDR3 DNA follows: TGTGCCAGCAGCTTACGAGGGCATTATGGCTACACCTTC.

V gene TRBV21-1 combines with J gene TRBJ2-7; the table assigns TRBD2, which was not confirmed against the DNA. TRBV21-1 counts as a pseudogene. CDR3 length: 15 residues. The CDR3 is CASSKEASGCHEQYF. The CDR3 region has the DNA TGTGCCAGCAGCAAAGAGGCTAGCGGGTGCCACGAGCAGTACTTC.

The CDR3 coding sequence is TGTGCCAGCAGCCGATACACGGAGAGCAATCAGCCCCAGCATTTT. Translated, it gives CASSRYTESNQPQHF. The chain couples TRBV6-2 or TRBV6-3 to TRBJ1-5, with D uncertain. V lost 6 bases to trimming and J lost 1 base, with 13 bases between them. Germline CDR1 and CDR2: MNHEY and SVGEGT. There are 15 residues in the CDR3.

The rearrangement uses TRBV6-5 and TRBJ2-1; TRBD2 matches 8 bases. CDR1 MNHEY and CDR2 SVGAGI come from the germline V gene. The CDR3 runs to 16 residues. V lost 3 bases to trimming and J lost 1 base; unmatched junction nucleotides: 5. The CDR3 spells CASSYWSGRSYNEQFF. The CDR3 coding sequence is TGTGCCAGCAGTTATTGGAGCGGGAGATCCTACAATGAGCAGTTCTTC.

The chain joins TRBV7-2 to TRBJ2-7; TRBD2 matches at 12 bases. Trimming removed 1 base from V and 3 bases from J; junction bases left unmatched: 7. The germline gives CDR1 SGHTA, CDR2 FQGNSA. The CDR3 has 17 amino acids. CDR3 sequence reads: CASSLDLAGGIIYEQYF. The CDR3 DNA sequence: TGTGCCAGCAGCTTAGATCTAGCGGGAGGGATCATCTACGAGCAGTACTTC.

The V and J genes are TRBV12-5 and TRBJ1-1; D might be TRBD1 (5 bases). The CDR3 sequence is 15 residues long. Between the trimmed V and J ends, which lost 5 bases and 5 bases, there was a span of 18 bases. Germline loops: CDR1 LGHNT, CDR2 FRNRAP. CDR3 bases: TGTGCTAGTGGTCCCTTCCTTGGGGGAGGTACTGAAGCTTTCTTT. Amino acids: CASGPFLGGGTEAFF.

The CDR3: CASSSPLTSGLTKEQFF. The CDR3 coding sequence is TGTGCCAGCAGCTCCCCGCTCACTAGCGGCCTAACGAAGGAGCAGTTCTTC. The chain carries TRBV7-2 and TRBJ2-1; 8 bases align to TRBD2. This CDR3 region has 17 residues. Germline lookup yields CDR1 SGHTA and CDR2 FQGNSA. After removal of 4 bases from V and 10 bases from J, the junction contained 18 bases not matched to a gene.

The rearrangement links TRBV6-5 to TRBJ1-2, with 9 bases lining up with TRBD1. The V segment lost 5 bases and the J segment 8 bases; nucleotides outside the gene matches: 9. Germline CDR1 MNHEY, CDR2 SVGAGI. The length of the CDR3 is 14 residues. CDR3 sequence reads: CASSTRQGVEGYTF. The CDR3 DNA follows: TGTGCCAGCAGTACCCGACAGGGGGTAGAGGGCTACACCTTC.

The V gene is TRBV7-2, the J gene TRBJ2-7, with TRBD2 matching 11 bases. This CDR3 has 14 amino acids. Germline-derived CDR1 and CDR2 are SGHTA and FQGNSA. V was pared by 5 bases and J by 4 bases, with 4 bases of the junction left unmatched. The CDR3 loop reads CASSRLAGGYEQYF. In DNA form, the CDR3 reads TGTGCCAGCAGCCGCTTAGCGGGAGGGTACGAGCAGTACTTC.

The gene calls are TRBV7-3 and TRBJ2-5, with 7 positions matching TRBD1. Trimming at V came to 5 bases and at J to 2 bases, leaving 8 bases not matched to a gene. CDR1 and CDR2 from the germline V gene are SGHTA and FQGTGA. This CDR3 comprises 15 residues. CDR3 loop: CASSRQGTDQETQYF. DNA of the CDR3: TGTGCCAGCAGCCGTCAGGGGACAGATCAAGAGACCCAGTACTTC.

This clone was counted a single time. The chain joins TRBV7-2 to TRBJ2-5, with D possibly being TRBD2 (5 bases). V dropped 5 bases and J dropped 1 base, with 17 bases sitting between them. There are 16 residues in the CDR3. Germline CDR1 reads SGHTA; CDR2 reads FQGNSA. CDR3 protein: CASSPDHRGVQETQYF. CDR3 DNA: TGTGCCAGCAGCCCAGATCATCGGGGAGTCCAAGAGACCCAGTACTTC. Drawing the rest from reference TRBV7-2 and TRBJ2-5, the complete variable domain is GAGVSQSPSNKVTEKGKDVELRCDPISGHTALYWYRQSLGQGLEFLIYFQGNSAPDKSGLPSDRFSAERTGGSVSTLTIQRTQQEDSAVYLCASSPDHRGVQETQYFGPGTRLLVL.

The chain joins TRBV5-4 to TRBJ2-1; TRBD2 matches 8 bases. The germline V gene encodes CDR1 SGHNT and CDR2 YYREEE (reference sequence). This CDR3 is built from 17 residues. V lost 4 bases and J lost 0; bases outside the gene matches: 9. The CDR3 bases are TGTGCCAGCAGCGGAGGAGGGGCGGGAGGCTCCTACAATGAGCAGTTCTTC. Translation: CASSGGGAGGSYNEQFF.

The rearrangement links TRBV5-1 to TRBJ1-1, with 9 bases aligning to TRBD1. Germline V gene lookup returns CDR1 SGHRS and CDR2 YFSETQ. The ends lost 3 bases at V and 6 bases at J; junction bases unmatched: 9. The CDR3 has 15 amino acids. The CDR3 DNA reads as TGCGCCAGCAGCTGGGGGACAGGGAATCTCCCTGAAGCTTTCTTT. This sequence encodes CASSWGTGNLPEAFF.

This clone was seen just once. The chain uses TRBV5-4 and TRBJ2-3; 13 bases are a match to TRBD2. The CDR3 runs 16 residues. V dropped 4 bases and J dropped 4; count of bases not matched to a gene: 6. Germline CDR1 is SGHNT and CDR2 is YYREEE (reference sequence). CDR3 in DNA: TGTGCCAGCAGCGCAACTAGCGGGAGGGCGGCAGATACGCAGTATTTT. As protein: CASSATSGRAADTQYF.

This clone appeared a single time. This sequence joins TRBV6-5 and TRBJ1-6; no reliable D call. Germline-derived CDR1 and CDR2 are MNHEY and SVGAGI. The CDR3 is 15 residues long. Trimming removed 0 bases at V and 5 bases at J, with 8 bases between. The CDR3 sequence: CASSYSEQNNSPLHF. The DNA for the CDR3 is TGTGCCAGCAGTTACTCCGAACAGAATAATTCACCCCTCCACTTT.

This rearrangement joins TRBV9 to TRBJ2-3, with unresolved D. Per germline, CDR1 SGDLS and CDR2 YYNGEE. The CDR3 has 14 residues. Trimming shortened V by 3 bases and J by 3 bases, and 11 bases separated the two germline ends. CDR3 in DNA: TGTGCCAGCAGCGGTGTCAGTTTAACAGATACGCAGTATTTT. This encodes CASSGVSLTDTQYF.

V and J are TRBV5-1 and TRBJ1-1; no clear D gene. CDR3 length equals 15 residues. CDR1 and CDR2 from the germline V gene are SGHRS and YFSETQ. V was shortened by 4 bases and J by 1 base, with 14 bases between the two germline ends. The CDR3 coding sequence is TGCGCCAGCAGCCCAGACACCCTCAAGAACACTGAAGCTTTCTTT. This encodes CASSPDTLKNTEAFF.

The chain joins TRBV6-4 to TRBJ2-2; no clear D gene. Per the germline V gene, CDR1 is MRHNA and CDR2 is SNTAGT. Trimming removed 8 bases from V and 6 bases from J, with 10 bases in between. The length of the CDR3 is 12 residues. The chain's CDR3 is CASSSSPGELFF. The CDR3, as DNA: TGTGCCAGCTCCTCCTCCCCCGGGGAGCTGTTTTTT.

The chain links TRBV7-9 to TRBJ2-1, with 12 bases aligning to TRBD1. CDR1 and CDR2 (germline): SEHNR, FQNEAQ (reference sequence). The trim removed 6 bases at V and 7 bases at J, leaving 10 bases unmatched. There are 16 residues in the CDR3. CDR3: CASSSTGTGGWNEQFF. The CDR3, as DNA: TGTGCCAGCAGTTCAACCGGGACAGGGGGCTGGAATGAGCAGTTCTTC.